Listed below are T cell receptor beta chains from one sample, sequenced in a study of T cells in Graves' hyperthyroidism and ophthalmopathy. TCRdb redid the calling of the multiplex PCR reads with MiXCR, one entry per CDR3 protein. The profile shows roughly 510,000 distinct CDR3 sequences, roughly 20% of them singletons. The sample comprised blood. These receptors were collected from a young man with Graves' hyperthyroidism. Each CDR3 is given with its conserved first and last residue. The D gene is left open where the match is weak. The size field is filled for only some rows; it gives once, few, many or a size class.

len: 15
j_gene: TRBJ1-1
v_gene: TRBV7-8
abundance: many
d_gene: NA
CDR3aa: CASSLGRAGNTEAFF
CDR3nt: TGTGCCAGCAGCTTAGGAAGGGCGGGGAACACTGAAGCTTTCTTT

len: 15
j_gene: TRBJ2-2
v_gene: TRBV6-5
abundance: many
d_gene: NA
CDR3aa: CASKLSRGYTGELFF
CDR3nt: TGTGCCAGCAAACTTTCAAGGGGGTATACCGGGGAGCTGTTTTTT

len: 16
j_gene: TRBJ2-5
v_gene: TRBV12-3/TRBV12-4
abundance: many
d_gene: TRBD2
CDR3aa: CASNPPAGTSLETQYF
CDR3nt: TGTGCCAGCAATCCTCCGGCCGGGACTAGCCTGGAGACCCAGTACTTC

len: 14
j_gene: TRBJ2-6
v_gene: TRBV20-1
abundance: NA
d_gene: NA
CDR3aa: CSVTGNSGANVLTF
CDR3nt: TGCAGTGTCACAGGGAACTCTGGGGCCAACGTCCTGACTTTC

len: 15
j_gene: TRBJ2-7
v_gene: TRBV5-1
abundance: many
d_gene: TRBD1
CDR3aa: CASSSSGTGAYEQYF
CDR3nt: TGCGCCAGCAGCTCCTCCGGGACAGGGGCCTACGAGCAGTACTTC

len: 16
j_gene: TRBJ2-7
v_gene: TRBV15
abundance: NA
d_gene: TRBD1
CDR3aa: CATSRDRRSRDREQYF
CDR3nt: TGTGCCACCAGCAGAGATCGTCGGTCCCGGGACAGAGAGCAGTACTTC

len: 15
j_gene: TRBJ2-7
v_gene: TRBV20-1
abundance: NA
d_gene: TRBD1
CDR3aa: CSARPRDRGPYEQYF
CDR3nt: TGCAGTGCTAGGCCCCGGGACAGGGGGCCCTACGAGCAGTACTTC

len: 17
j_gene: TRBJ2-7
v_gene: TRBV6-1
abundance: NA
d_gene: TRBD2
CDR3aa: CASSSGLAGGQTYEQYF
CDR3nt: TGTGCCAGCAGCTCAGGACTAGCGGGAGGCCAAACTTACGAGCAGTACTTC

len: 13
j_gene: TRBJ1-1
v_gene: TRBV19
abundance: many
d_gene: NA
CDR3aa: CASSIGKNTEAFF
CDR3nt: TGTGCCAGTAGTATTGGGAAGAACACTGAAGCTTTCTTT

len: 17
j_gene: TRBJ2-5
v_gene: TRBV20-1
abundance: few
d_gene: NA
CDR3aa: CSATGSMLRVYQETQYF
CDR3nt: TGCAGTGCTACAGGAAGCATGCTGAGGGTATACCAAGAGACCCAGTACTTC

len: 16
j_gene: TRBJ1-1
v_gene: TRBV11-3
abundance: many
d_gene: NA
CDR3aa: CASSLTGLKGDTEAFF
CDR3nt: TGTGCCAGCAGCTTAACAGGGTTGAAAGGGGACACTGAAGCTTTCTTT

len: 12
j_gene: TRBJ2-5
v_gene: TRBV20-1
abundance: many
d_gene: NA
CDR3aa: CSAREAKEPQYF
CDR3nt: TGCAGTGCTAGAGAAGCTAAGGAACCCCAGTACTTC

len: 13
j_gene: TRBJ2-7
v_gene: TRBV12-3/TRBV12-4
abundance: few
d_gene: NA
CDR3aa: CASSFGGRKEQYF
CDR3nt: TGTGCCAGCAGTTTCGGTGGACGGAAGGAGCAGTACTTC

len: 14
j_gene: TRBJ1-2
v_gene: TRBV6-5
abundance: many
d_gene: NA
CDR3aa: CASSYSFGDYGYTF
CDR3nt: TGTGCCAGCAGTTACTCGTTCGGGGACTATGGCTACACCTTC

len: 16
j_gene: TRBJ1-5
v_gene: TRBV10-3
abundance: many
d_gene: NA
CDR3aa: CATKCGVRGSNQPQHF
CDR3nt: TGTGCCACTAAATGTGGGGTACGAGGCAGCAATCAGCCCCAGCATTTT

len: 15
j_gene: TRBJ2-2
v_gene: TRBV7-2
abundance: NA
d_gene: NA
CDR3aa: CASSLVGSSTGELFF
CDR3nt: TGTGCCAGCAGCTTAGTAGGGAGCAGTACCGGGGAGCTGTTTTTT

len: 15
j_gene: TRBJ1-2
v_gene: TRBV28
abundance: once
d_gene: TRBD1
CDR3aa: CASSLGRGGSYGYTF
CDR3nt: TGTGCCAGCAGTTTGGGCAGGGGGGGGTCCTATGGCTACACCTTC

len: 14
j_gene: TRBJ2-5
v_gene: TRBV7-2
abundance: many
d_gene: TRBD2
CDR3aa: CASSLTSDTETQYF
CDR3nt: TGTGCCAGCAGCTTGACTAGCGATACGGAGACCCAGTACTTC

len: 13
j_gene: TRBJ1-1
v_gene: TRBV6-1
abundance: many
d_gene: NA
CDR3aa: CASSPLANTEAFF
CDR3nt: TGTGCCAGCAGCCCATTGGCAAACACTGAAGCTTTCTTT

len: 16
j_gene: TRBJ2-7
v_gene: TRBV6-2/TRBV6-3
abundance: NA
d_gene: TRBD1
CDR3aa: CASSYSGTGVGYEQYF
CDR3nt: TGTGCCAGCAGTTACTCCGGGACAGGGGTCGGCTACGAGCAGTACTTC

len: 15
j_gene: TRBJ1-2
v_gene: TRBV6-1
abundance: NA
d_gene: TRBD1
CDR3aa: CASSEMGDSIYGYTF
CDR3nt: TGTGCCAGCAGTGAAATGGGGGACAGTATCTATGGCTACACCTTC

len: 15
j_gene: TRBJ2-5
v_gene: TRBV20-1
abundance: NA
d_gene: TRBD1
CDR3aa: CSATEGQGDQETQYF
CDR3nt: TGCAGTGCTACCGAGGGACAGGGGGACCAAGAGACCCAGTACTTC

len: 16
j_gene: TRBJ1-2
v_gene: TRBV3-1
abundance: NA
d_gene: NA
CDR3aa: CASSQVWGPANYGYTF
CDR3nt: TGTGCCAGCAGCCAAGTGTGGGGGCCGGCTAACTATGGCTACACCTTC

len: 15
j_gene: TRBJ1-1
v_gene: TRBV20-1
abundance: many
d_gene: TRBD1
CDR3aa: CSATRQGPLNTEAFF
CDR3nt: TGCAGTGCTACCCGACAGGGACCGCTGAACACTGAAGCTTTCTTT

len: 15
j_gene: TRBJ2-7
v_gene: TRBV12-3/TRBV12-4
abundance: many
d_gene: TRBD2
CDR3aa: CASSFLAGGLYEQYF
CDR3nt: TGTGCCAGCAGTTTTTTGGCGGGGGGCCTCTACGAGCAGTACTTC

len: 17
j_gene: TRBJ1-5
v_gene: TRBV28
abundance: many
d_gene: TRBD1
CDR3aa: CASSSLAGTGGFQPQHF
CDR3nt: TGTGCCAGCAGTTCCTTAGCCGGGACAGGGGGCTTTCAGCCCCAGCATTTT

len: 15
j_gene: TRBJ1-3
v_gene: TRBV12-3/TRBV12-4
abundance: many
d_gene: TRBD1
CDR3aa: CASTRDRGLGNTIYF
CDR3nt: TGTGCCAGCACCCGAGACAGGGGGCTCGGAAACACCATATATTTT

len: 16
j_gene: TRBJ2-7
v_gene: TRBV10-3
abundance: many
d_gene: NA
CDR3aa: CAISPGPHKSPYEQYF
CDR3nt: TGTGCCATCAGTCCGGGGCCCCATAAATCTCCCTACGAGCAGTACTTC

len: 14
j_gene: TRBJ2-5
v_gene: TRBV6-1
abundance: NA
d_gene: NA
CDR3aa: CASSPGGQEETQYF
CDR3nt: TGTGCCAGCAGTCCGGGGGGACAGGAAGAGACCCAGTACTTC

len: 12
j_gene: TRBJ2-2
v_gene: TRBV7-3
abundance: NA
d_gene: NA
CDR3aa: CASAQGTGELFF
CDR3nt: TGTGCCAGCGCGCAGGGAACCGGGGAGCTGTTTTTT

len: 13
j_gene: TRBJ1-2
v_gene: TRBV20-1
abundance: NA
d_gene: NA
CDR3aa: CSARDRDLTGYTF
CDR3nt: TGCAGTGCTAGAGATAGGGACTTGACTGGCTACACCTTC

len: 13
j_gene: TRBJ1-2
v_gene: TRBV2
abundance: many
d_gene: NA
CDR3aa: CASSSDGFGGYTF
CDR3nt: TGTGCCAGCAGTTCAGACGGCTTTGGAGGCTACACCTTC

len: 14
j_gene: TRBJ1-2
v_gene: TRBV30
abundance: many
d_gene: TRBD1
CDR3aa: CAWSGTGGDYGYTF
CDR3nt: TGTGCCTGGAGTGGGACAGGGGGCGACTATGGCTACACCTTC

len: 16
j_gene: TRBJ2-2
v_gene: TRBV14
abundance: NA
d_gene: NA
CDR3aa: CASSQDGGSNTGELFF
CDR3nt: TGTGCCAGCAGCCAAGATGGAGGCAGTAACACCGGGGAGCTGTTTTTT

len: 10
j_gene: TRBJ1-5
v_gene: TRBV20-1
abundance: NA
d_gene: NA
CDR3aa: CSAREQPQHF
CDR3nt: TGCAGTGCTAGAGAGCAGCCCCAGCATTTT

len: 13
j_gene: TRBJ1-2
v_gene: TRBV20-1
abundance: NA
d_gene: NA
CDR3aa: CSARLTGIYGYTF
CDR3nt: TGCAGTGCTAGACTAACAGGGATCTATGGCTACACCTTC

len: 16
j_gene: TRBJ1-3
v_gene: TRBV7-6
abundance: many
d_gene: TRBD1
CDR3aa: CASSLEAGTAGNTIYF
CDR3nt: TGTGCCAGCAGCTTAGAAGCCGGGACAGCTGGAAACACCATATATTTT

len: 13
j_gene: TRBJ1-1
v_gene: TRBV2
abundance: many
d_gene: NA
CDR3aa: CASSEALLDEAFF
CDR3nt: TGTGCCAGCAGTGAAGCGCTTCTGGATGAAGCTTTCTTT

len: 15
j_gene: TRBJ2-7
v_gene: TRBV11-2
abundance: many
d_gene: TRBD2
CDR3aa: CASSFNGASGNEQYF
CDR3nt: TGTGCCAGCAGCTTTAACGGGGCTAGCGGAAACGAGCAGTACTTC

len: 15
j_gene: TRBJ1-2
v_gene: TRBV27
abundance: NA
d_gene: NA
CDR3aa: CASQTVFGDYYGYTF
CDR3nt: TGTGCCAGCCAGACAGTTTTCGGGGATTACTATGGCTACACCTTC

len: 15
j_gene: TRBJ1-2
v_gene: TRBV28
abundance: many
d_gene: NA
CDR3aa: CASRYLASAHYGYTF
CDR3nt: TGTGCCAGCAGGTACCTGGCGAGCGCCCACTATGGCTACACCTTC

len: 15
j_gene: TRBJ1-1
v_gene: TRBV25-1
abundance: NA
d_gene: NA
CDR3aa: CASSPLLGGPAEASF
CDR3nt: TGTGCCAGCAGTCCACTTCTCGGGGGCCCAGCTGAAGCTTCCTTT

len: 15
j_gene: TRBJ1-3
v_gene: TRBV10-3
abundance: many
d_gene: NA
CDR3aa: CAITQTLASGNTIYF
CDR3nt: TGTGCCATCACTCAGACCCTTGCCTCTGGAAACACCATATATTTT

len: 14
j_gene: TRBJ1-1
v_gene: TRBV7-8
abundance: many
d_gene: NA
CDR3aa: CASRLRPMNTEAFF
CDR3nt: TGTGCCAGCAGATTGCGGCCAATGAACACTGAAGCTTTCTTT

len: 16
j_gene: TRBJ1-1
v_gene: TRBV9
abundance: NA
d_gene: NA
CDR3aa: CASSVDDGEGKTEAFF
CDR3nt: TGTGCCAGCAGCGTAGACGATGGGGAAGGGAAGACTGAAGCTTTCTTT

len: 12
j_gene: TRBJ1-5
v_gene: TRBV15
abundance: many
d_gene: NA
CDR3aa: CATSRGRQPQHF
CDR3nt: TGTGCCACCAGCAGAGGACGTCAGCCCCAGCATTTT

len: 17
j_gene: TRBJ1-5
v_gene: TRBV6-1
abundance: many
d_gene: TRBD1
CDR3aa: CASSEKPPDRAHQPQHF
CDR3nt: TGTGCCAGCAGTGAAAAGCCCCCGGACAGGGCCCATCAGCCCCAGCATTTT

len: 14
j_gene: TRBJ2-4
v_gene: TRBV12-3/TRBV12-4
abundance: few
d_gene: NA
CDR3aa: CASSLTGSQNIQYF
CDR3nt: TGTGCCAGCAGTTTAACCGGGTCACAAAACATTCAGTACTTC

len: 13
j_gene: TRBJ1-1
v_gene: TRBV6-1
abundance: many
d_gene: NA
CDR3aa: CASNRGVGTEAFF
CDR3nt: TGTGCCAGCAACAGAGGGGTCGGCACTGAAGCTTTCTTT

len: 14
j_gene: TRBJ2-5
v_gene: TRBV11-2
abundance: many
d_gene: NA
CDR3aa: CASSLLGAGETQYF
CDR3nt: TGTGCCAGCAGCCTGCTTGGGGCCGGGGAGACCCAGTACTTC

len: 12
j_gene: TRBJ2-7
v_gene: TRBV6-1
abundance: many
d_gene: NA
CDR3aa: CASSEQQYEQYF
CDR3nt: TGTGCCAGCAGTGAACAACAGTACGAGCAGTACTTC

len: 14
j_gene: TRBJ2-7
v_gene: TRBV28
abundance: NA
d_gene: NA
CDR3aa: CASSLGGPDGEQYF
CDR3nt: TGTGCCAGCAGTTTAGGCGGGCCGGACGGCGAGCAGTACTTC